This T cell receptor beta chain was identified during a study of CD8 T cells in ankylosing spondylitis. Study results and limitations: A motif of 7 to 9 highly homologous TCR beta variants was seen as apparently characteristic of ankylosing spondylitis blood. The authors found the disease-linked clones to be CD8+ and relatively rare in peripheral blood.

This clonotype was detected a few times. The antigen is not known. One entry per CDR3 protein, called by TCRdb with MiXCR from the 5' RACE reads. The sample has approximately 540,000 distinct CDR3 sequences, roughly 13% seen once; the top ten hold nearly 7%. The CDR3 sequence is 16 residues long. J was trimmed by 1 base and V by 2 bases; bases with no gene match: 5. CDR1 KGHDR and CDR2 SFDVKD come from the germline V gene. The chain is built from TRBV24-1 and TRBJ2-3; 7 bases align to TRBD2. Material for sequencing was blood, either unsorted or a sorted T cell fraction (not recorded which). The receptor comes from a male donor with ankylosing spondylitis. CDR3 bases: TGTGCCACCAGTGATTCGCCCCGGGAGGGCACAGATACGCAGTATTTT. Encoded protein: CATSDSPREGTDTQYF.